The 32 T cell receptor beta chains below were found in one sample sequenced in a study of early T cells in non-severe SARS-CoV-2 infection. TCRdb re-called the 5' RACE reads with MiXCR, one entry per CDR3 protein. The sample has some 30,000 distinct CDR3 sequences, 9% seen once. Sequencing was performed on whole blood. Source of these receptors: an adult who was a healthcare worker with PCR-confirmed SARS-CoV-2 infection or an uninfected control (not recorded which).

This chain connects TRBV12-3 or TRBV12-4 to TRBJ2-5, with 14 bases matching TRBD2. V lost 7 bases, J lost 5 bases, and 12 bases stayed unmatched. The CDR3 contains 17 residues. The CDR3 is CASTRTSGGPVFETQYF. The CDR3 coding sequence is TGTGCCAGCACCCGGACTAGCGGGGGGCCCGTTTTTGAGACCCAGTACTTC.

This clonotype is medium-sized by share. V is TRBV29-1 and J is TRBJ2-1; D remains unclear. The length of the CDR3 is 10 residues. Trimming removed 5 bases from V and 8 bases from J, with 7 bases in between. Germline CDR1 is SQVTM and CDR2 is ANQGSEA. The CDR3 spells CSVLNDEQFF. The CDR3 DNA reads as TGCAGCGTTCTTAATGATGAGCAGTTCTTC.

At least ten counts were recorded for this clonotype. The J gene is TRBJ2-7, the V gene TRBV29-1; D uncertain. Trimming left V 2 bases short and J 3 bases short, with 5 bases between. CDR3 length: 11 residues. Germline CDR1 and CDR2: SQVTM and ANQGSEA. The CDR3 nucleotides read TGCAGCGTTGAACAGAGCTACGAGCAGTACTTC. This gives the protein CSVEQSYEQYF.

Only a few counts were recorded for this clonotype. The CDR3 does not close with the conserved phenylalanine or tryptophan, likely indicating a read error. The V gene is TRBV3-1, the J gene TRBJ2-1; possibly TRBD2 for D (6 bases). Trimming stripped 1 base from V and 0 bases from J, with 10 bases between. The length of the CDR3 is 16 residues. Germline V lookup: CDR1 LGHDT, CDR2 YNNKEL (reference sequence). CDR3 region: CASSQVGGGSYNEQFL. The CDR3 coding sequence is TGTGCCAGCAGCCAAGTCGGGGGTGGCTCCTACAATGAGCAGTTCCTC.

The chain combines TRBV29-1 with TRBJ2-7; 11 nucleotides match TRBD1. Per the germline V gene, CDR1 is SQVTM and CDR2 is ANQGSEA. This CDR3 region has 12 residues. J lost 6 bases, V lost 7 bases, and 5 bases had no gene match. The DNA for the CDR3 is TGCAGCGGGGGACAGGGGGGATCCGAGCAGTACTTC. It is translated as CSGGQGGSEQYF.

This clonotype occurred many times. The chain uses TRBV5-1 and TRBJ1-2; D call uncertain. The CDR3 runs 13 residues. Germline CDR1 is SGHRS and CDR2 is YFSETQ. V was trimmed by 4 bases and J by 2 bases, leaving 9 bases between them. The CDR3 sequence: CASSLDGNYGYTF. CDR3 bases: TGCGCCAGCAGCCTGGACGGGAACTATGGCTACACCTTC. The whole variable domain, filled in from reference TRBV5-1 and TRBJ1-2, reads KAGVTQTPRYLIKTRGQQVTLSCSPISGHRSVSWYQQTPGQGLQFLFEYFSETQRNKGNFPGRFSGRQFSNSRSEMNVSTLELGDSALYLCASSLDGNYGYTFGSGTRLTVV.

This clonotype appeared many times. The chain carries TRBV6-6 and TRBJ1-5, with 7 nucleotides matching TRBD1. Germline V gives CDR1 MNHNY, CDR2 SVGAGI (reference sequence). The CDR3 spans 18 residues. V lost 5 bases to trimming and J lost 0 bases; unmatched junction nucleotides: 13. DNA for the CDR3: TGTGCCAGCAGTCGGGACAGAGAAGAGCGGTATAGCAATCAGCCCCAGCATTTT. Encoded protein: CASSRDREERYSNQPQHF.

On this clonotype: Just one base apart from a much larger clone, this may be a read error. This chain joins TRBV5-4 and TRBJ2-5; D possibly corresponds to TRBD2 (5 bases). V lost 0 bases and J lost 2, with 8 bases in between. The CDR3 extends over 14 amino acids. The germline V gene has CDR1 SGHNT and CDR2 YYREEE (reference sequence). Here the CDR3 reads CASSLGRGQETQYF. DNA for the CDR3: TGTGCCAGCAGCTTGGGGCGCGGGCAAGAGACCCAGTACTTC.

The genes are TRBV14 and TRBJ1-2, with D maybe TRBD1 (5 bases). The CDR3 consists of 14 residues. Germline CDR1 SGHDN, CDR2 FVKESK. The ends were cut back, 3 bases at V and 5 bases at J, with 13 bases in the middle. The CDR3 sequence: CASSHAGEVYGYTF. For the CDR3, the DNA is TGTGCCAGCAGCCACGCGGGGGAGGTGTATGGCTACACCTTC.

This clonotype showed up many times. The chain uses TRBV4-3 and TRBJ1-2, with D unclear. Trimming took 4 bases from V and 1 from J, leaving 10 bases between them. The V gene's germline CDR1 is LGHNA and CDR2 YSLEER. CDR3 length: 14 amino acids. The CDR3 spells CASSPRRDNYGYTF. CDR3 nucleotide sequence: TGCGCCAGCAGCCCTCGCCGAGATAACTATGGCTACACCTTC.

The V and J genes are TRBV3-1 and TRBJ2-1; 9 bases fit TRBD1. The V segment lost 4 bases and the J segment 9 bases; nucleotides outside the gene matches: 10. Germline-derived CDR1 and CDR2 are LGHDT and YNNKEL (reference sequence). This CDR3 has 15 residues. The CDR3 region has the DNA TGTGCCAGCAGCCGGGACAGGGTGGCTTCAGGTGAGCAGTTCTTC. It translates to CASSRDRVASGEQFF.

This clonotype was recorded at least ten times. The chain links TRBV20-1 to TRBJ2-3; D is unresolved. Trimming shortened V by 5 bases and J by 4 bases, and 13 bases separated the two germline ends. Germline CDR1 and CDR2: DFQATT and SNEGSKA (reference sequence). This CDR3 has 13 amino acids. The CDR3 DNA sequence: TGCAGTGCTTTTAGTCCGGGCCCAGATACGCAGTATTTT. It yields the protein CSAFSPGPDTQYF.

This clonotype was observed at least ten times. This chain connects TRBV7-2 to TRBJ2-3, with no clear D. The germline V and J ends were trimmed by 4 bases and 5 bases, with 10 bases remaining between them. The CDR3 is 13 residues long. The germline CDR1 and CDR2 sequences are SGHTA and FQGNSA. In nucleotides, the CDR3 is TGTGCCAGCAGCTATCAGGATAGAGATACGCAGTATTTT. It translates to CASSYQDRDTQYF.

There are many counts of this clonotype. The chain has TRBV4-2 and TRBJ2-2, with D possibly matching TRBD2 (5 bases). This CDR3 has 13 amino acids. Per germline, CDR1 LGHNA and CDR2 YNFKEQ. V was shortened by 1 base and J by 5 bases, with 5 bases between the two germline ends. The DNA for the CDR3 is TGTGCCAGCAGCCAAGGGGAGACCGGGGAGCTGTTTTTT. Its translation is CASSQGETGELFF.

The rearrangement joins TRBV7-8 to TRBJ2-7; maybe TRBD1 (6 bases). Germline V gene data show CDR1 as SGHVS and CDR2 as FQNEAQ. V lost 7 bases to trimming and J lost 0 bases, with 13 bases between them. The CDR3 has 14 amino acids. CDR3 amino acids: CASIRQASSYEQYF. The CDR3, as DNA: TGTGCCAGCATTAGACAGGCGAGCTCCTACGAGCAGTACTTC.

This clonotype was detected only a few times. The chain uses TRBV11-2 and TRBJ1-5, with a weak D call TRBD1 (5 bases). Germline CDR1 SGHAT, CDR2 FQNNGV. V lost 5 bases to trimming and J lost 5 bases, with 16 bases between them. CDR3 length equals 15 residues. The CDR3 bases are TGTGCCAGCAGCCCAGTAGCAGGGTACGATCAGCCCCAGCATTTT. Amino acid sequence: CASSPVAGYDQPQHF.

This clonotype was found many times. The chain joins TRBV6-6 to TRBJ2-1; possibly TRBD2 for D (5 bases). Per the germline V gene, CDR1 is MNHNY and CDR2 is SVGAGI (reference sequence). This CDR3 has 11 residues. V lost 5 bases and J 9 bases, leaving 8 bases between the germline ends. The chain's CDR3 is CASSRGGEQFF. CDR3 nucleotides: TGTGCCAGCAGTCGGGGTGGTGAGCAGTTCTTC.

This clonotype has at least ten counts. This chain links TRBV30 with TRBJ2-3; tentative D call: TRBD2 (6 bases). Per germline, CDR1 GTSNPN and CDR2 SVGIG (reference sequence). The length of the CDR3 is 15 residues. V gave up 4 bases and J gave up 0 bases, with 14 bases separating them. CDR3 nucleotide sequence: TGTGCCTGGACGGGCAAGGGGACTAGCACAGATACGCAGTATTTT. It translates to CAWTGKGTSTDTQYF.

The chain couples TRBV10-3 to TRBJ2-7; D is unresolved. The CDR3 is 12 amino acids. Trimming removed 3 bases at V and 2 bases at J, with 5 bases between. The V gene's germline CDR1 is ENHRY and CDR2 SYGVKD. The DNA of the CDR3 is TGTGCCATCAGTGATTGGGCCTACGAGCAGTACTTC. Translated: CAISDWAYEQYF.

V gene TRBV30 combines with J gene TRBJ2-3; tentative D call: TRBD1 (5 bases). The CDR3 length is 14 residues. Trimming pared 2 bases from V and 8 bases from J, leaving 17 bases between. Germline CDR1 is GTSNPN and CDR2 is SVGIG (reference sequence). The CDR3: CAWSNQGFRSTQYF. As DNA, the CDR3 is TGTGCCTGGAGTAACCAGGGTTTTCGTAGTACGCAGTATTTT.

The gene calls are TRBV5-1 and TRBJ2-3; 10 bases map to TRBD2. The ends lost 4 bases at V and 8 bases at J; junction bases unmatched: 7. From germline, CDR1 is SGHRS and CDR2 YFSETQ. The CDR3 totals 14 residues. DNA of the CDR3: TGCGCCAGCAGCCTAGCGGGGGATTCGGGTACGCAGTATTTT. It translates to CASSLAGDSGTQYF. Complete variable domain (other parts from reference TRBV5-1 and TRBJ2-3): KAGVTQTPRYLIKTRGQQVTLSCSPISGHRSVSWYQQTPGQGLQFLFEYFSETQRNKGNFPGRFSGRQFSNSRSEMNVSTLELGDSALYLCASSLAGDSGTQYFGPGTRLTVL.

This chain links TRBV20-1 with TRBJ2-2; the match to TRBD2 covers 9 bases. CDR3 length: 15 residues. Per germline, CDR1 DFQATT and CDR2 SNEGSKA (reference sequence). V lost 5 bases and J lost 3; bases outside the gene matches: 7. CDR3 bases: TGCAGTGCTCCGGTAGCGGGGGCCTACACCGGGGAGCTGTTTTTT. Protein product: CSAPVAGAYTGELFF.

This clonotype showed up many times. The chain recombines TRBV12-3 or TRBV12-4 with TRBJ2-2, with D possibly being TRBD2 (5 bases). The CDR3 has 14 residues. Trimming stripped 7 bases from V and 3 bases from J, with 12 bases between. CDR3 residues: CASTGSFDTGELFF. Here the CDR3 DNA reads TGTGCCAGCACGGGAAGTTTCGACACCGGGGAGCTGTTTTTT.

This clonotype has ten or more counts. The chain has TRBV7-9 and TRBJ2-1, with D possibly called TRBD1 or TRBD2 (5 bases each). Germline assignment: CDR1 SEHNR and CDR2 FQNEAQ (reference sequence). Trimming shortened V by 5 bases and J by 15 bases, and 14 bases separated the two germline ends. This CDR3 region has 11 residues. CDR3 bases: TGTGCCAGCAGCCCAATCCGGGGCGTGTTCTTC. Amino acids: CASSPIRGVFF.

This clonotype showed up many times. Here the CDR3 DNA reads TGCAGTGCAGAAGCGGGGGGGCCAGGCACAGATACGCAGTATTTT. Protein sequence: CSAEAGGPGTDTQYF. The V gene is TRBV20-1, the J gene TRBJ2-3; 10 bases align to TRBD2. This CDR3 contains 15 residues. Germline trimming cut 6 bases from V and 1 base from J; bases unmatched to any gene: 7. Germline V CDR1 and CDR2: DFQATT, SNEGSKA (reference sequence).

This clonotype was found many times. The V gene is TRBV7-6, the J gene TRBJ1-1; the D is unclear. The length of the CDR3 is 14 residues. The germline V gene has CDR1 SGHVS and CDR2 FNYEAQ. The V and J ends lost 1 base and 2 bases respectively, with 8 bases between them. The CDR3: CASSLGTGNTEAFF. In DNA, the CDR3 is TGTGCCAGCAGCTTAGGGACCGGCAACACTGAAGCTTTCTTT.

The V call is TRBV27, the J call TRBJ1-3; 9 bases map to TRBD1. Germline V gene sequence: CDR1 MNHEY, CDR2 SMNVEV (reference sequence). V gave up 6 bases and J gave up 2 bases; unmatched junction bases: 5. This CDR3 region has 15 residues. This chain's CDR3 is CASSSGTGTGNTIYF. The CDR3 bases are TGTGCCAGCAGCTCCGGGACAGGGACTGGAAACACCATATATTTT.

This clonotype was recorded many times. V usage is TRBV3-1 and J usage is TRBJ1-5, with TRBD1 as a possible D gene (6 bases). Germline CDR1 reads LGHDT; CDR2 reads YNNKEL (reference sequence). Trimming took 2 bases from V and 8 from J, leaving 10 bases between them. CDR3 length: 13 residues. The CDR3 DNA reads as TGTGCCAGCAGCCAAACAGGGTCAGAGCCCCAGCATTTT. This codes for CASSQTGSEPQHF.

The V and J genes are TRBV5-5 and TRBJ1-1; D gene uncertain. Germline V gives CDR1 SGHKS, CDR2 YYEKEE (reference sequence). This CDR3 is built from 13 residues. V was cut by 1 base and J by 5 bases, with 9 bases left in between. CDR3 protein: CASSLWTGTEAFF. The DNA for the CDR3 is TGTGCCAGCAGCTTGTGGACGGGAACTGAAGCTTTCTTT.

This clonotype was counted at least ten times. The chain carries TRBV12-3 or TRBV12-4 and TRBJ2-5, with 8 bases lining up with TRBD1. The CDR3 spans 15 residues. V gave up 0 bases and J gave up 5 bases; unmatched junction bases: 5. CDR3 sequence reads: CASSLATTGGETQYF. The CDR3 DNA follows: TGTGCCAGCAGTTTAGCTACTACAGGGGGGGAGACCCAGTACTTC.

Many counts were recorded for this clonotype. The V and J genes are TRBV7-2 and TRBJ2-7; 11 bases align to TRBD2. From germline, CDR1 is SGHTA and CDR2 FQGNSA. CDR3 length: 15 residues. Germline trimming cut 5 bases from V and 5 bases from J; bases unmatched to any gene: 8. This CDR3 is CASSITGTSGDEQYF. In DNA, the CDR3 is TGTGCCAGCAGCATAACCGGGACTAGCGGTGACGAGCAGTACTTC.

This clonotype turned up a few times. The rearrangement joins TRBV2 to TRBJ2-2, with D perhaps TRBD2 (6 bases). V shed 4 bases and J shed 9 bases, with 15 bases lying between them. Germline CDR1 and CDR2: SNHLY and FYNNEI. The CDR3 length is 14 residues. The CDR3 region has the DNA TGTGCCAGCAGTGGCCCCCGGGGGAGCCGGGAGCTGTTTTTT. The encoded protein is CASSGPRGSRELFF. Drawing the rest from reference TRBV2 and TRBJ2-2, the complete variable domain is EPEVTQTPSHQVTQMGQEVILRCVPISNHLYFYWYRQILGQKVEFLVSFYNNEISEKSEIFDDQFSVERPDGSNFTLKIRSTKLEDSAMYFCASSGPRGSRELFFGEGSRLTVL.